Described below is a single T cell receptor (beta chain) sequence and its context. Measured with immunoSEQ multiplex PCR; TCRdb has only the in-frame clones, and not every one. The sample contains 45,000 to 55,000 clones, roughly 94% of which appear only once. The CDR3 is 12 residues long. The ends lost 4 bases at V and 8 bases at J; junction bases unmatched: 4. In germline, CDR1 is WSHSY, CDR2 SAAADI. The data stem from a study of control samples from healthy donors and cancer patients. This TCR was sampled from a man aged 25 to 40 in good health. This sequence joins TRBV10-2 and TRBJ1-1; 7 bases are a match to TRBD1. The material sequenced was blood. The CDR3 coding sequence is TGCGCCAGCAGTGCCTCGACAGGGGAAGCTTTCTTT. This translates into CASSASTGEAFF.